This TCR beta chain was recorded in a study of cytomegalovirus exposure and HLA in healthy donors. Looking at the study overall: T cells numbering around 200 million yielded 95 million to 140 million unique TCR beta sequences in an earlier analysis. Study findings and constraints: Overall, under 200 TCR beta chains were annotated as cytomegalovirus-associated.

In regard to this clone: As yet, its antigen is unknown.

The CDR3 has 13 amino acids. Germline V gene sequence: CDR1 SGDLS, CDR2 YYNGEE. V lost 4 bases and J 4 bases, leaving 11 bases between the germline ends. In the PCR, 60 Vbeta and 13 Jbeta primers were used. Here immunoSEQ multiplex PCR was the method, and the copy in TCRdb shows in-frame clones only, minus some. This sample carries some 200,000 clones, about 85% of them seen once, and the ten largest clones take nearly 0.4%. This clonotype was sampled from a male donor in good health and CMV-seropositive. The chain is built from TRBV9 and TRBJ1-1; tentative D call: TRBD1 (6 bases). Sequenced input: PBMCs. The CDR3 DNA sequence: TGTGCCAGCAGCATAGGGGGGGGCACTGAAGCTTTCTTT. Translating gives CASSIGGGTEAFF.